This T cell receptor beta chain stems from a study of CD8 T cells in Susac syndrome (dated by TCRdb to about 2019). Background on the whole study: The study used repertoire sequencing to test whether antigen drove CD8+ T cell activation and differentiation in Susac syndrome. Clonality of the CD8+ T cell repertoire was compared between over ten healthy donors, approximately 14 Susac syndrome patients and 15 multiple sclerosis patients.

Results the study describes overall, beyond this receptor: The number of individuals in the TCR sequencing and HLA analysis was acknowledged as relatively small.

The CDR3 covers 14 residues, taking in both the cysteine and the phenylalanine. The kept DNA is CDR3 alone, 42 bases in frame from the first base. CDR1 MGHRA and CDR2 YSYEKL are derived from the germline V gene. V gives up 3 bases and J gives up 3 bases, and the segment between their germline ends measures 11 bases. Notes on this clonotype: This clone's antigen is unknown. Within one base of it there is no much larger clone, and no base qualities were kept.

Peripheral blood CD8+ and CD4+ T cells from healthy donors, Susac syndrome patients and multiple sclerosis patients were profiled by high-throughput TCR beta sequencing. The multiple sclerosis controls were treatment-naive patients whose relapsing-remitting disease, either stable or active, fulfilled the revised McDonald criteria. Bulk CD8+ and CD4+ T cells were purified by magnetic negative isolation, whereas CD8+ TEMRA cells were enriched by FACS. Blood was collected in EDTA tubes and processed within 24 hours, with PBMCs isolated through density gradient centrifugation. PBMCs intended for TCR sequencing were cryopreserved in liquid nitrogen and thawed later in a water bath at 37 degrees C. The sorted or isolated CD4+, CD8+ and CD8+ TEMRA cells reached a purity of at least 90%. RNA was extracted with the RNeasy kit and about 0.5 to 1 ug was reverse transcribed using random hexamers. TCR beta CDR3 regions were amplified with the immunoSEQ multiplex PCR assay covering 54 Vbeta and 13 Jbeta segments. To correct PCR amplification bias, a synthetic template baseline was used for both primer optimization and computational correction. Concerning the study's data processing: Only productive sequences were kept, with reads annotated to V, D and J genes according to IMGT and analyzed in immunoSEQ Analyzer. Clonality was calculated as one minus the Shannon entropy normalized by log2 of the number of productive unique sequences. For each patient and control, public and private clones were evaluated among the 100 most prevalent clones. Susac-specific clones were defined as absent from healthy and MS cohorts, about 1,100 published viral clones and other ImmuneACCESS disease sequences. TCRdb reran the public reads through fastp at Q25 and MiXCR, keeping productive beta chains. Merged by CDR3 protein, the rows form single entries marked with the most common genes and DNA. These V and J calls rely on TCRdb rather than the paper's analysis. The sample has about 430,000 distinct CDR3 sequences on record, around 85% of them singletons. The top ten clones comprise around 0.12% of the sample.

The origin of this receptor is a human donor with multiple sclerosis. The rearranged chain carries TRBV4-1 and TRBJ1-1; TRBD1 is perhaps the D gene, given 5 matching bases. Material for sequencing was CD8+ T cells from PBMCs. CDR3 sequence: CASSHWGGDTEAFF. In nucleotide form, the sequence is TGCGCCAGCAGCCATTGGGGGGGTGACACTGAAGCTTTCTTT.